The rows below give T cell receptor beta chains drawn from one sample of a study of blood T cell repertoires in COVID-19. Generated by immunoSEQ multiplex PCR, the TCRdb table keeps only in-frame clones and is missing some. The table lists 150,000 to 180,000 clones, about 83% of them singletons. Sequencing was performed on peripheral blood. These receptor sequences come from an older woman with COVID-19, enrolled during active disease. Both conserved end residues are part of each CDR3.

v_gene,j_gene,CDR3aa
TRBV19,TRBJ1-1,CATGRGIPEAFF
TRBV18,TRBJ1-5,CASSPAGDNQPQHF
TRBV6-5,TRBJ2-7,CASSVGRGGVYEQYF
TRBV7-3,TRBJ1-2,CASSPAATGGYTF
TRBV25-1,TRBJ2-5,CASRGTGSIGETQYF
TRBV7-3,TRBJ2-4,CASSSGQGNIQYF
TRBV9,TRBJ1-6,CASSADGSSYNSPLHF
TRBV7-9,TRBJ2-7,CASSRTDYEQYF
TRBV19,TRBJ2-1,CASSIGGRARYNEQFF
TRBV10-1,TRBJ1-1,CASSESRQRNTEAFF
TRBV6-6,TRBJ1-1,CASASSDRATEAFF
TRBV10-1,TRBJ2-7,CASSEAANGEQYF
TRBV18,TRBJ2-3,CASSPGGDTQYF
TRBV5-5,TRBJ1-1,CASRHTGKNTEAFF
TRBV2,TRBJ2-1,CASSFTSGGAREQFF
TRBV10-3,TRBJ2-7,CAISDTGVYEQYF
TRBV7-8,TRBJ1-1,CASSSTSGTGNTEAFF